Detailed here is one T cell receptor (beta chain). Generated by immunoSEQ multiplex PCR, the TCRdb table keeps only in-frame clones and is missing some. The sample has around 100,000 clones; approximately 94% are singletons. The sample originates from a study of technical replicates of blood from a handful of donors. The CDR3 length is 15 residues. The V gene end was trimmed by 7 bases and the J gene end by 0 bases; junction bases not matched to a gene: 8. Per germline, CDR1 MNHEY and CDR2 SMNVEV (reference sequence). The sample comprised T cells isolated from PBMCs. V and J are TRBV27 and TRBJ1-1; TRBD1 aligns across 7 bases. The receptor's source is a human donor in good health. CDR3 coding DNA: TGTGCCAGCAATCGGCCAGGGGGTATGAACACTGAAGCTTTCTTT. It codes for CASNRPGGMNTEAFF.